The 5 T cell receptor beta chains given below trace back to one sample, sequenced in a study of T cell responses to AZD1222 COVID-19 vaccine. TCRdb keeps only in-frame clones here, not all; method: immunoSEQ multiplex PCR. The sample contains under 200,000 clones, 90% of which appear only once. The specimen was peripheral blood, collected on day 0 of AZD1222 vaccination. The receptors here all came from an adult in good health.

The chain carries TRBV28 and TRBJ2-1; either TRBD1 or TRBD2 may supply D (5 bases each). Germline assignment: CDR1 MDHEN and CDR2 SYDVKM. With 5 bases removed from V and 9 bases from J, the gap between germline ends came to 17 bases. The CDR3 covers 14 residues. The CDR3 sequence is CASSPPGPASEQFF. CDR3 DNA sequence: TGTGCCAGCAGTCCTCCGGGACCCGCAAGTGAGCAGTTCTTC. The variable domain in full, with the rest retrieved from reference TRBV28 and TRBJ2-1, is DVKVTQSSRYLVKRTGEKVFLECVQDMDHENMFWYRQDPGLGLRLIYFSYDVKMKEKGDIPEGYSVSREKKERFSLILESASTNQTSMYLCASSPPGPASEQFFGPGTRLTVL.

This sequence joins TRBV6-1 and TRBJ2-7, with D uncertain. Per germline, CDR1 MNHNS and CDR2 SASEGT. Trimming stripped 3 bases from V and 3 bases from J, with 12 bases between. This CDR3 comprises 14 residues. The CDR3 region has the DNA TGTGCCAGCAGTGAGTCATCCTGGGGCTACGAGCAGTACTTC. Amino acid sequence: CASSESSWGYEQYF.

This clone came up once. The V gene is TRBV6-5, the J gene TRBJ1-1; no clear D. The CDR3 length is 11 residues. The V gene's germline CDR1 is MNHEY and CDR2 SVGAGI. Trimming left V 3 bases short and J 6 bases short, with 5 bases between. This CDR3 is CASSYLSEAFF. For the CDR3, the DNA is TGTGCCAGCAGTTATTTATCTGAAGCTTTCTTT.

J is TRBJ1-1 and V is TRBV13; D ambiguous. CDR1 and CDR2 from the germline V gene are PRHDT and FYEKMQ (reference sequence). The CDR3 extends over 15 amino acids. Between the trimmed V and J ends, which lost 2 bases and 4 bases, there was a span of 14 bases. CDR3 amino acids: CASSLYTEWRTEAFF. In DNA form, the CDR3 reads TGTGCCAGCAGCTTATATACTGAGTGGCGCACTGAAGCTTTCTTT.

V and J are TRBV7-2 and TRBJ2-1; 10 bases are a match to TRBD2. This CDR3 is built from 16 residues. V was pared by 5 bases and J by 4 bases, with 8 bases of the junction left unmatched. CDR1 and CDR2 (germline): SGHTA, FQGNSA. The CDR3 here is CASSPTLAGSYNEQFF. The DNA for the CDR3 is TGTGCCAGCAGCCCAACACTAGCGGGGTCGTACAATGAGCAGTTCTTC.